The source of this T cell receptor beta chain is a study of beta chain features in type 1 diabetes. Study summary: Patients were similar to healthy donors in age and gender (as well as in cell yields). Study-wide results and limits: In all four CD4+ subsets, TCRB CDR3 length was significantly, moderately reduced in type 1 diabetes. The question of HLA type influencing TCRB rearrangement was one that remained unresolved here. Among patients, naive, central memory and Treg TCRB repertoires appeared more similar than among healthy donors.

Expressed TCRB transcripts were sequenced because the entire RNA isolate underwent reverse transcription. Assay used: immunoSEQ multiplex PCR; TCRdb lists only in-frame clones, some missing. This table holds over 200,000 clones, approximately 11% found once. Comment on this clone: Its antigen is unknown.

Sorting gave populations that all exceeded 98% purity. Germline values: CDR1 SGHVS, CDR2 FQNEAQ. This CDR3 comprises 15 residues. After removal of 5 bases from V and 5 bases from J, the junction contained 8 bases not matched to a gene. The clonotype was recovered from a young man with type 1 diabetes. The chain is built from TRBV7-8 and TRBJ2-5; 10 nucleotides line up with TRBD1. Sequencing was carried out using naive CD4+ T cells from blood. The CDR3: CASSPKGDRGETQYF. DNA for the CDR3: TGTGCCAGCAGCCCAAAAGGGGACAGGGGCGAGACCCAGTACTTC.